This TCR beta chain was recovered during a study of blood T cell repertoires in COVID-19. Deletions cut 1 base from V and 3 bases from J, with 9 bases between. CDR1 and CDR2 from the germline V gene are MNHNS and SASEGT. This CDR3 has 14 residues. This clone was recorded a few times. Assay: immunoSEQ multiplex PCR; the TCRdb copy retains only in-frame clones and omits some. The sample shows over 50,000 clones, around 87% of them seen only once. The TCR comes from a man aged 55 to 69 with acute or convalescent COVID-19. The chain has TRBV6-1 and TRBJ1-2, with no clear D. Sequencing was carried out using peripheral blood. The chain's CDR3 is CASSEEGAHYGYTF. CDR3 sequence (DNA): TGTGCCAGCAGTGAAGAGGGAGCCCACTATGGCTACACCTTC.